Sequencing of this T cell receptor (beta chain) was carried out in a study of cytomegalovirus exposure and HLA in healthy donors. About the study: Genotyping of about 400 donors showed that roughly 83% belonged to the Caucasian-associated ancestry cluster. Overall study findings and caveats: Confirmation in vitro established that three CMV-associated chains were specific for CMV antigens.

Of note for this clone: Its antigen is not identified.

Trimming stripped 7 bases from V and 3 bases from J, with 6 bases between. The CDR3 has 11 residues. PCR primers comprised 60 Vbeta and 13 Jbeta primers. Generated by immunoSEQ multiplex PCR, the TCRdb table keeps only in-frame clones and is missing some. The sample yields under 200,000 clones, roughly 73% seen once. Specimen: PBMCs. The chain combines TRBV5-3 with TRBJ2-3; D is unclear. TRBV5-3 belongs to the ORF category, with a function that is uncertain. This clonotype was sampled from a woman aged 25 to 39 in good health and CMV-seronegative. The CDR3 coding sequence is TGTGCCAGAGCGAAAACAGATACGCAGTATTTT. Amino acid sequence: CARAKTDTQYF.